A selection of T cell receptor beta chains follows, all from one sample in a study of blood T cell repertoires in COVID-19. Generated by immunoSEQ multiplex PCR, the TCRdb table keeps only in-frame clones and is missing some. The repertoire holds some 80,000 clones, roughly 86% seen once, with 7% to 9.5% in the top ten. Sequenced: peripheral blood. These receptors were obtained from a human donor in a cohort sampled during active COVID-19. CDR3s include the opening cysteine and the closing phenylalanine or tryptophan. Clone sizes are given selectively: once, few, many, or a class where the clone is expanded.

TRBV5-1	-	TRBJ2-7	CASSLEVGLTEQYF
TRBV6-5	-	TRBJ2-3	CASADLGPNTQYF
TRBV3-1/TRBV3-2	-	TRBJ2-7	CASSRGAPEQYF
TRBV29-1	-	TRBJ1-2	CSVGTGDYGYTF
TRBV29-1	-	TRBJ2-7	CSVLFGGYEQYF
TRBV5-1	-	TRBJ2-7	CASSFPRASEQYF
TRBV14	-	TRBJ1-3	CASTRSRRRNTIYF
TRBV18	-	TRBJ1-4	CASSRDRPATNEKLFF
TRBV9	few	TRBJ2-1	CASSPGGANNEQFF
TRBV29-1	-	TRBJ1-2	CSVTTGTAYGYTF
TRBV5-1	-	TRBJ1-3	CASSPGNTIYF
TRBV19	-	TRBJ2-7	CASSTTHRARGYEQYF
TRBV6-5	-	TRBJ1-3	CASRTGSGGNTIYF
TRBV5-1	-	TRBJ2-7	CASSLGTSSEQYF
TRBV11-3	-	TRBJ2-1	CASSLGQRGGLLNNEQFF
TRBV27	-	TRBJ2-7	CASSSMEYLYEQYF
TRBV9	-	TRBJ1-1	CASSADTQVKAFF
TRBV7-9	-	TRBJ1-2	CASSLAPAPEGGYTF
TRBV6-6	-	TRBJ1-2	CASSLLTGLGYGYTF
TRBV7-9	-	TRBJ1-2	CASNREGLNYGYTF
TRBV5-8	-	TRBJ2-7	CASRVLQGSGEQYF
TRBV19	-	TRBJ1-1	CASSQQAPSPEAFF
TRBV3-1/TRBV3-2	-	TRBJ2-2	CASSQAGQVLNTGELFF
TRBV10-1	-	TRBJ1-2	CASSESRTGGYTF
TRBV30	-	TRBJ1-2	CAWSVAGAGRRYGYGYTF
TRBV7-9	-	TRBJ1-6	CASSPTGTSAPLHF
TRBV4-2	-	TRBJ2-7	CASSHPGLAERNEQYF
TRBV7-9	few	TRBJ2-5	CASSLVGTDQETQYF
TRBV5-6	-	TRBJ2-7	CASSLGAGSSGGIYEQYF
TRBV30	-	TRBJ1-2	CAWSARTGSYGYTF
TRBV4-1	-	TRBJ2-7	CASSPLGQPTYEQYF
TRBV7-9	-	TRBJ1-2	CASSLEAPYREVGYGYTF
TRBV19	-	TRBJ1-4	CASSPRGTNEKLFF
TRBV7-8	-	TRBJ1-6	CASSPRDRDGSPLHF
TRBV5-1	once	TRBJ1-2	CASSRGGSAPHYGYTF
TRBV4-1	-	TRBJ1-2	CASSQDHDTTVRANYGYTF
TRBV7-2	-	TRBJ1-4	CASSLARGYTNEKLFF
TRBV2	few	TRBJ2-7	CASSEPYEQYF
TRBV7-9	-	TRBJ2-7	CASSPTLGLASEQYF
TRBV4-1	once	TRBJ2-2	CASSQEGVGELFF